The 21 T cell receptor beta chains given below trace back to one sample, sequenced in a study of molecular identifiers for immune sequencing clone quantification. TCRdb analysed the PCR reads with MiXCR anew, one entry per CDR3 protein. The data show about 640,000 distinct CDR3 sequences, less than 20% seen once. The source material was naive CD8+ T cells from blood, with Jurkat cell RNA spiked in. Subset noted: FACS-sorted CD8+CD4-CCR7+CD45RA+ naive T cells. These receptors were collected from a human donor in good health. Some libraries in this study had Jurkat cell RNA spiked in.

This clonotype was seen at least ten times. The chain links TRBV20-1 to TRBJ1-6; 7 bases are shared with TRBD1. V shed 0 bases, J shed 5 bases, and the junction held 10 bases outside the gene matches. The CDR3 is 17 amino acids. Germline V lookup: CDR1 DFQATT, CDR2 SNEGSKA (reference sequence). This CDR3 is CSARDWKRDRNNSPLHF. The CDR3 coding sequence is TGCAGTGCTAGAGATTGGAAGCGGGACAGAAATAATTCACCCCTCCACTTT.

This clonotype occurred many times. This chain uses TRBV29-1 with TRBJ2-7; 11 nucleotides line up with TRBD2. Germline CDR1 is SQVTM and CDR2 is ANQGSEA. This CDR3 contains 13 residues. Germline trimming cut 6 bases from V and 2 bases from J; bases unmatched to any gene: 3. The CDR3 nucleotides read TGCAGCGTGGGACTAGCGGATACCTACGAGCAGTACTTC. This translates into CSVGLADTYEQYF.

This clonotype was detected only a few times. The V call is TRBV19, the J call TRBJ1-1; tentative D call: TRBD1 (5 bases). CDR1 is LNHDA, CDR2 SQIVND, per germline (reference sequence). The V end lost 4 bases, the J end lost 7 bases, and 7 bases lay between the germline ends. This CDR3 is built from 11 residues. CDR3 coding DNA: TGTGCCAGTAGTACGGGACTTGAAGCTTTCTTT. Amino acid sequence: CASSTGLEAFF.

As regards this clonotype: Germline is not matched at one junction end, which may reflect a read error. The rearrangement joins TRBV14 to TRBJ1-6; unclear D gene. CDR3 size: 15 residues. CDR1 and CDR2 from the germline V gene are SGHDN and FVKESK. Here the CDR3 reads CASSQAGSHNSPLHF. The CDR3 DNA reads as TGTGCCAGCAGCCAAGCAGGCTCCCATAATTCACCCCTCCACTTT.

This clonotype was recorded many times. As DNA, the CDR3 is TGTGCCAGCAGCCAACCCGCCACCTACGAGCAGTACTTC. Amino acid sequence: CASSQPATYEQYF. V usage is TRBV7-9 and J usage is TRBJ2-7, with D unclear. Germline V CDR1 and CDR2: SEHNR, FQNEAQ (reference sequence). With 5 bases removed from V and 2 bases from J, the gap between germline ends came to 10 bases. The CDR3 length is 13 residues.

About this clonotype: A much larger clone differs from this one at a single base, so this may be a read error. V gene TRBV20-1 combines with J gene TRBJ1-1; 10 bases are shared with TRBD1. This CDR3 region has 14 residues. The V gene's germline CDR1 is DFQATT and CDR2 SNEGSKA (reference sequence). The CDR3 nucleotides are TGCAGTGCTACCCGACAGGGGGCGGGCACTGAAGTTTTCTTT. Protein: CSATRQGAGTEVFF.

Notes on this clonotype: Possible read error: a much larger clone is one base away. This rearrangement joins TRBV20-1 to TRBJ2-7, with no clear D. Germline values: CDR1 DFQATT, CDR2 SNEGSKA (reference sequence). This CDR3 has 13 residues. CDR3 amino acids: CSALSETSYVQYF. The CDR3 DNA is TGCAGTGCCCTGTCGGAGACCTCCTACGTGCAGTACTTC.

Ten or more counts support this clonotype. The gene calls are TRBV20-1 and TRBJ2-7; possibly TRBD2 for D (5 bases). V was trimmed by 0 bases and J by 2 bases, leaving 8 bases between them. Germline CDR1 and CDR2: DFQATT and SNEGSKA (reference sequence). This CDR3 is 13 amino acids long. CDR3 sequence (DNA): TGCAGTGCTAGAGATCTGGAGGCCTACGAGCAGTACTTC. It specifies CSARDLEAYEQYF.

A few counts support this clonotype. The V gene is TRBV19, the J gene TRBJ2-3; 11 bases line up with TRBD2. Trimming cost V 6 bases and J 2 bases; bases outside gene matches: 10. The germline gives CDR1 LNHDA, CDR2 SQIVND (reference sequence). The CDR3 contains 17 residues. CDR3 region: CASSWGSGGEITDTQYF. The CDR3 DNA sequence: TGTGCCAGTAGCTGGGGTAGCGGGGGGGAAATCACAGATACGCAGTATTTT. Full variable domain (outside the CDR3, taken from reference TRBV19 and TRBJ2-3): DGGITQSPKYLFRKEGQNVTLSCEQNLNHDAMYWYRQDPGQGLRLIYYSQIVNDFQKGDIAEGYSVSREKKESFPLTVTSAQKNPTAFYLCASSWGSGGEITDTQYFGPGTRLTVL.

Here the CDR3 DNA reads TGTGCCAGCAGTTTATCGGCCAGGGGCGAGCAGTACTTC. Translation gives CASSLSARGEQYF. This chain uses TRBV27 with TRBJ2-7; a weak D match, TRBD1 (6 bases). Trimming took 0 bases from V and 6 from J, leaving 9 bases between them. Germline V lookup: CDR1 MNHEY, CDR2 SMNVEV (reference sequence). The CDR3 runs 13 residues.

The chain couples TRBV5-5 to TRBJ2-7; no clear D gene. Trimming cost V 0 bases and J 2 bases, with 9 bases left between them. Germline CDR1 reads SGHKS; CDR2 reads YYEKEE (reference sequence). This CDR3 has 14 amino acids. The CDR3 DNA reads TGTGCCAGCAGCTTGGCCGCAGAAACCTACGAGCAGTACTTC. Translated, it gives CASSLAAETYEQYF.

The V and J genes are TRBV24-1 and TRBJ2-1; 8 bases are shared with TRBD2. J was trimmed by 0 bases and V by 0 bases; bases with no gene match: 3. Germline CDR1 KGHDR, CDR2 SFDVKD. There are 17 residues in the CDR3. For the CDR3, the DNA is TGTGCCACCAGTGATTTGACTAGCGGAAGCTCCTACAATGAGCAGTTCTTC. It codes for CATSDLTSGSSYNEQFF.

Regarding this clonotype: This sequence may be a read error, since a much larger clone differs from it by one base. V usage is TRBV24-1 and J usage is TRBJ1-1; the D is unclear. The V and J ends lost 7 bases and 1 base respectively, with 9 bases between them. Germline-derived CDR1 and CDR2 are KGHDR and SFDVKD. The CDR3 extends over 13 amino acids. CDR3 DNA: TGTGCCACCAGAGTTTCGGAGAACACTGAAGCTTTCTTT. Translating gives CATRVSENTEAFF.

This clonotype was observed many times. This chain joins TRBV6-2 or TRBV6-3 and TRBJ2-7, with D maybe TRBD1 (6 bases). V was clipped by 0 bases and J by 6 bases, with 12 bases between them. In germline, CDR1 is MNHEY, CDR2 SVGEGT. CDR3 length equals 14 residues. CDR3 nucleotide sequence: TGTGCCAGCAGTTACTCGGACAGACCGGGCGAGCAGTACTTC. It codes for CASSYSDRPGEQYF.

As concerns this clonotype: This may arise from a read error, as a much more abundant clone is one base away. The rearrangement uses TRBV28 and TRBJ1-5; tentatively, D is TRBD1 (6 bases). Germline-derived CDR1 and CDR2 are MDHEN and SYDVKM. CDR3 size: 12 residues. CDR3 protein: CAGSLFGRDKHF. The CDR3 DNA is TGTGCCGGCAGTTTATTTGGCAGGGACAAGCATTTT.

This clonotype was picked up a small number of times. The chain recombines TRBV19 with TRBJ2-7; TRBD2 might be the D (6 bases). This CDR3 has 15 amino acids. Germline V gene data show CDR1 as LNHDA and CDR2 as SQIVND (reference sequence). V was clipped by 5 bases and J by 3 bases, with 17 bases between them. CDR3 coding DNA: TGTGCCAGTAGTTACGGCGGAGGGTCTGGCTACGAGCAGTACTTC. This gives the protein CASSYGGGSGYEQYF.

This clonotype was detected a few times. The J gene is TRBJ1-6, the V gene TRBV30; TRBD1 matches 12 bases. Germline lookup yields CDR1 GTSNPN and CDR2 SVGIG (reference sequence). This CDR3 is built from 18 residues. Unmatched junction bases numbered 5, after V lost 2 bases and J lost 0 bases. CDR3 nucleotides: TGTGCCTGGAGTCCGGGACAGGGGGCTAGCTCCTATAATTCACCCCTCCACTTT. This encodes CAWSPGQGASSYNSPLHF.

In this sample, this clonotype turned up a few times. The chain joins TRBV13 to TRBJ2-2; TRBD2 might be the D (6 bases). Trimming pared 5 bases from V and 6 bases from J, leaving 13 bases between. This CDR3 has 14 residues. Germline CDR1 reads PRHDT; CDR2 reads FYEKMQ (reference sequence). The CDR3 DNA reads as TGTGCCAGCAGCGGGGACTCAATATCCGGGGAGCTGTTTTTT. It encodes CASSGDSISGELFF.

The sample holds one count of this clonotype. This may be a read error, as it is one base from a much larger clone. The chain combines TRBV28 with TRBJ2-7; 7 nucleotides match TRBD1. Germline CDR1 MDHEN, CDR2 SYDVKM. The CDR3 extends over 12 amino acids. CDR3 region: CASSLSPTGMCF. The CDR3 nucleotides read TGTGCCAGCAGTTTATCCCCGACAGGGATGTGCTTC.

This clonotype occurred many times. The V and J genes are TRBV2 and TRBJ2-5; TRBD1 agrees at 7 bases. Germline CDR1 reads SNHLY; CDR2 reads FYNNEI. This CDR3 region has 18 residues. Trimming took 5 bases from V and 2 from J; bases not matched to a gene: 17. The CDR3 region is CASSYRSETSGGQETQYF. CDR3 sequence (DNA): TGTGCCAGCAGTTATCGTTCGGAGACGTCAGGGGGACAAGAGACCCAGTACTTC.

This clonotype was recorded many times. The chain couples TRBV7-9 to TRBJ2-7; D unclear. CDR1 is SEHNR and CDR2 is FQNEAQ in the germline V gene (reference sequence). Deletions cut 5 bases from V and 7 bases from J, with 24 bases between. CDR3 length: 16 residues. CDR3 DNA: TGTGCCAGCAGCAACGCTCTAGTCGGTGGGGTGGGGGAGCAGTACTTC. Translated: CASSNALVGGVGEQYF.